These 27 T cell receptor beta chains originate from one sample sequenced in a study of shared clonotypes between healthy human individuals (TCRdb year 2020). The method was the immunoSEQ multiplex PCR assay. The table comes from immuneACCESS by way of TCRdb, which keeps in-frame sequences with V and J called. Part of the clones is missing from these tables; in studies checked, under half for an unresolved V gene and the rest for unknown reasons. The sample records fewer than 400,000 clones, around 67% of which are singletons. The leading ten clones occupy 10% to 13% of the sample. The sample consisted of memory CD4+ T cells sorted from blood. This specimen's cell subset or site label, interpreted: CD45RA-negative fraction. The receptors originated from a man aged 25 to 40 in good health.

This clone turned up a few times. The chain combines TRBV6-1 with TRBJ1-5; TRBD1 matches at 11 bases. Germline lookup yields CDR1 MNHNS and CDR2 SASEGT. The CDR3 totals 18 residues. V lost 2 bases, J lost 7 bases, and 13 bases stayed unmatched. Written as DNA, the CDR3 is TGTGCCAGCAGTGAAACTGAAAGAGGGACAGGGGGTCGGCAGCCCCAGCATTTT. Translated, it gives CASSETERGTGGRQPQHF.

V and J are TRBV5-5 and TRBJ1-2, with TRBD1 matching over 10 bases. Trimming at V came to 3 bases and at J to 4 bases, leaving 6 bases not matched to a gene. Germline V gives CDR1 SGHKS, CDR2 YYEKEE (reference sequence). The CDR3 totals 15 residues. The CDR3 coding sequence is TGTGCCAGCAGCTCGGGACAGGGGCAAGTCTATGGCTACACCTTC. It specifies CASSSGQGQVYGYTF.

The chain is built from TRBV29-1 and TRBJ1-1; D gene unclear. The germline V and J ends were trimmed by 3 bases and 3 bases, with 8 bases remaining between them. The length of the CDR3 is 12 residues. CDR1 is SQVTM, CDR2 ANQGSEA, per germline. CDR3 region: CSVDQDHTEAFF. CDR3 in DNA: TGCAGCGTTGACCAGGACCACACTGAAGCTTTCTTT.

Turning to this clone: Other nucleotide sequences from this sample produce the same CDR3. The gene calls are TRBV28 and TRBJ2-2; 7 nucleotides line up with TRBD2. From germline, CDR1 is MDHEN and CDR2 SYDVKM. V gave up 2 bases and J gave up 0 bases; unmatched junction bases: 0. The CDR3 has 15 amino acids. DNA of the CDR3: TGTGCCAGCAGTTTAGCGGGGGCGAACACCGGGGAGCTGTTTTTT. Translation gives CASSLAGANTGELFF.

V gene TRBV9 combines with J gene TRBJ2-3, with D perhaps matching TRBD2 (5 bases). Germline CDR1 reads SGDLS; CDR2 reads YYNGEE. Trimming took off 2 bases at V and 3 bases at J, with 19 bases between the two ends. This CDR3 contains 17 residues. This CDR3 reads CASSVLPGAGHTDTQYF. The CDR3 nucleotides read TGTGCCAGCAGCGTTCTCCCAGGCGCGGGTCATACAGATACGCAGTATTTT.

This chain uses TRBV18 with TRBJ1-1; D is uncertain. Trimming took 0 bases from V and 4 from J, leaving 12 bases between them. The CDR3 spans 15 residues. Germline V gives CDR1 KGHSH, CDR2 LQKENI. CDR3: CASSPPFRVVTEAFF. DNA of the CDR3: TGTGCCAGCTCACCACCGTTTAGGGTGGTCACTGAAGCTTTCTTT.

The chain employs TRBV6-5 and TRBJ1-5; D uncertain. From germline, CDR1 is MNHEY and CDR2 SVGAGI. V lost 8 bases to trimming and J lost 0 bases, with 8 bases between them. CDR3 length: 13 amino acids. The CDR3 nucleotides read TGTGCCAGCGGGGAAAATAGCAATCAGCCCCAGCATTTT. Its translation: CASGENSNQPQHF.

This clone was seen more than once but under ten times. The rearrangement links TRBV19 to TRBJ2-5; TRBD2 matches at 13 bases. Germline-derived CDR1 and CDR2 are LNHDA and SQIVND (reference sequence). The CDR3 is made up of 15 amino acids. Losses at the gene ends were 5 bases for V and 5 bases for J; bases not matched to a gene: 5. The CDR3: CASSWTSGSGETQYF. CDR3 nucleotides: TGTGCCAGTAGTTGGACTAGCGGGAGCGGTGAGACCCAGTACTTC.

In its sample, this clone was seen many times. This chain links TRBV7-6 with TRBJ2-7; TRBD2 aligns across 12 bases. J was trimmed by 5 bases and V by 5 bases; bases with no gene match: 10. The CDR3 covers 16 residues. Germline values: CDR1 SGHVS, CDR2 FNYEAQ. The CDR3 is CASSPQRTSGNNEQYF. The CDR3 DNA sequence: TGTGCCAGCAGCCCCCAACGGACTAGCGGGAACAACGAGCAGTACTTC.

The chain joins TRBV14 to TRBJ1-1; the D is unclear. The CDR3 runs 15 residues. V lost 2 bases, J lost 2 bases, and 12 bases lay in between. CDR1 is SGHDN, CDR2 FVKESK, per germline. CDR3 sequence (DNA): TGTGCCAGCAGCCAACAAGGGCTTATTAACACTGAAGCTTTCTTT. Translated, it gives CASSQQGLINTEAFF.

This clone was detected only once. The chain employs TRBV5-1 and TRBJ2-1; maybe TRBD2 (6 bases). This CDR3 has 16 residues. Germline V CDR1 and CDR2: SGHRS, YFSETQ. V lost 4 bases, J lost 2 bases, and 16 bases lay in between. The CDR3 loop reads CASSTSGSYAYNEQFF. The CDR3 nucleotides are TGCGCCAGCAGCACTTCCGGGAGCTACGCCTACAATGAGCAGTTCTTC. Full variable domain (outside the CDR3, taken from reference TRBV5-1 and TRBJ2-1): KAGVTQTPRYLIKTRGQQVTLSCSPISGHRSVSWYQQTPGQGLQFLFEYFSETQRNKGNFPGRFSGRQFSNSRSEMNVSTLELGDSALYLCASSTSGSYAYNEQFFGPGTRLTVL.

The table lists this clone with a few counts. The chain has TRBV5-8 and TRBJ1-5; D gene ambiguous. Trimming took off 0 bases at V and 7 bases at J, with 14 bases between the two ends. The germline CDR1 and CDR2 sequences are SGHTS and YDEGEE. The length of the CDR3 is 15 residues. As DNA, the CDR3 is TGTGCCAGCAGCTTGGCCATGAAGGGCGACCAGCCCCAGCATTTT. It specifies CASSLAMKGDQPQHF.

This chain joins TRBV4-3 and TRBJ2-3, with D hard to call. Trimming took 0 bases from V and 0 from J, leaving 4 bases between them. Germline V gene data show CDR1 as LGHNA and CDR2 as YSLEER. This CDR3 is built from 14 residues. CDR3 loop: CASSQDPSTDTQYF. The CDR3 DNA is TGCGCCAGCAGCCAAGACCCCAGCACAGATACGCAGTATTTT.

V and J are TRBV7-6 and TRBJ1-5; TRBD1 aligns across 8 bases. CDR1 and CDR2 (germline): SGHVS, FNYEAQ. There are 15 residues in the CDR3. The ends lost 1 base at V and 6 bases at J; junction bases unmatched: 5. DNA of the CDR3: TGTGCCAGCAGCTTAGGAGACAGGGGAACTCAGCCCCAGCATTTT. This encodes CASSLGDRGTQPQHF.

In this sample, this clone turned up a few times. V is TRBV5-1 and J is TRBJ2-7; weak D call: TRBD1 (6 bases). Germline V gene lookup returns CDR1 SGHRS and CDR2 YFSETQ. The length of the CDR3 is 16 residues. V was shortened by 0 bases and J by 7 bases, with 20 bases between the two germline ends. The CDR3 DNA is TGCGCCAGCAGCTTGGGGTCTGCCCGGACAGTAGGAGAGCAGTACTTC. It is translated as CASSLGSARTVGEQYF.

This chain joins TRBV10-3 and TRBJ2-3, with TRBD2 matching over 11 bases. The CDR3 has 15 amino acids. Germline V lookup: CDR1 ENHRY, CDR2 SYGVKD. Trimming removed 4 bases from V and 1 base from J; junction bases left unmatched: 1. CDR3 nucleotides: TGTGCCATCAGTGGGGGACTAGCGGGCACAGATACGCAGTATTTT. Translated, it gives CAISGGLAGTDTQYF.

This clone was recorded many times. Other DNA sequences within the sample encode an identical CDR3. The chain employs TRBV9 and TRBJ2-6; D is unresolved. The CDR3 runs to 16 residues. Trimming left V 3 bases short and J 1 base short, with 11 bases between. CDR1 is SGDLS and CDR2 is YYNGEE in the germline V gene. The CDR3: CASSATLGSGANVLTF. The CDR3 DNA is TGTGCCAGCAGCGCCACTTTAGGTTCTGGGGCCAACGTCCTGACTTTC.

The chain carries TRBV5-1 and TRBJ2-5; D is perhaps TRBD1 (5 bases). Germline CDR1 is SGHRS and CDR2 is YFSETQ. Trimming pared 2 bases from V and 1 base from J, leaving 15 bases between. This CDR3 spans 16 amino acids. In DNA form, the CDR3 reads TGCGCCAGCAGCTTCACGGACGGACAAAGCCAAGAGACCCAGTACTTC. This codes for CASSFTDGQSQETQYF.

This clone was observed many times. CDR3 nucleotide sequence: TGTGCCACCAGCAGAGATCGCGAATTGGCCAAAAACATTCAGTACTTC. Translation: CATSRDRELAKNIQYF. The gene calls are TRBV15 and TRBJ2-4, with D unresolved. The CDR3 runs to 16 residues. The germline V and J ends were trimmed by 0 bases and 1 base, with 10 bases remaining between them. CDR1 is LNHNV and CDR2 is YYDKDF in the germline V gene (reference sequence). The whole variable domain, remainder taken from reference TRBV15 and TRBJ2-4, is DAMVIQNPRYQVTQFGKPVTLSCSQTLNHNVMYWYQQKSSQAPKLLFHYYDKDFNNEADTPDNFQSRRPNTSFCFLDIRSPGLGDTAMYLCATSRDRELAKNIQYFGAGTRLSVL.

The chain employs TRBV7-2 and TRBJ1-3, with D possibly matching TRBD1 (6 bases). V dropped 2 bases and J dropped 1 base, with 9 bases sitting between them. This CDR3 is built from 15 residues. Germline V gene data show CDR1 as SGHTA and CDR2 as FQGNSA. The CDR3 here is CASSLLTGSGNTIYF. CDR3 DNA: TGTGCCAGCAGCTTACTCACAGGGTCTGGAAACACCATATATTTT.

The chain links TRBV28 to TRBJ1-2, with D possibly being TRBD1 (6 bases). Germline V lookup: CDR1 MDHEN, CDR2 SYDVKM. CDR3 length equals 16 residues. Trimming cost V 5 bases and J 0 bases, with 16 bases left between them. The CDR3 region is CASSPRQEGANYGYTF. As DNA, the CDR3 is TGTGCCAGCAGTCCACGACAGGAGGGGGCTAACTATGGCTACACCTTC.

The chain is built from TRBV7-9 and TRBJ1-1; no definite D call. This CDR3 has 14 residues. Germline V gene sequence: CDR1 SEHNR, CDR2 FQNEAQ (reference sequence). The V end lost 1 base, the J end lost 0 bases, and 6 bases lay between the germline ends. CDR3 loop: CASSLDPVNTEAFF. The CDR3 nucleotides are TGTGCCAGCAGCTTAGACCCCGTGAACACTGAAGCTTTCTTT.

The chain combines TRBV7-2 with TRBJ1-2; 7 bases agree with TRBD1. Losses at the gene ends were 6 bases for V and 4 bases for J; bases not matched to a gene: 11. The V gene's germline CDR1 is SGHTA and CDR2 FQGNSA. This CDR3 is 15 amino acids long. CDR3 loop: CASSYTGALAYGYTF. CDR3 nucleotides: TGTGCCAGCAGTTACACAGGGGCATTGGCCTATGGCTACACCTTC.

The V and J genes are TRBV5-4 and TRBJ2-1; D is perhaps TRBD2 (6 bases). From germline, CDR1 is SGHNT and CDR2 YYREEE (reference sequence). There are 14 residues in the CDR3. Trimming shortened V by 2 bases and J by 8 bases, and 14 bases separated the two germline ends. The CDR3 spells CASSFSASVDEQFF. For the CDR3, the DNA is TGTGCCAGCAGCTTTTCGGCTAGCGTCGATGAGCAGTTCTTC.

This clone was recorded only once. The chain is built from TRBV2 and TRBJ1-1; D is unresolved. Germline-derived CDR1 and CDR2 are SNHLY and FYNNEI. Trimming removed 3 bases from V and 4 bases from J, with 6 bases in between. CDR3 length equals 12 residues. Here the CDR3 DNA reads TGTGCCAGCAGTGACAGACGCACTGAAGCTTTCTTT. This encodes CASSDRRTEAFF.

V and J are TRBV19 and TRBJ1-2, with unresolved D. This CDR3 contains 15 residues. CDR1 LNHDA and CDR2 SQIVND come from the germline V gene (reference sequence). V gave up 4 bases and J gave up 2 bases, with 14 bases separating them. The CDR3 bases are TGTGCCAGTAGTACGGGTATTGGAACCAACTATGGCTACACCTTC. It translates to CASSTGIGTNYGYTF.

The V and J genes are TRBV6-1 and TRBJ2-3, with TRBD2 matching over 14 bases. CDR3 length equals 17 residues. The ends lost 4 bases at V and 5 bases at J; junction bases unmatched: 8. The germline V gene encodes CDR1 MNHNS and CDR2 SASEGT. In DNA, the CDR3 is TGTGCCAGCAGTGTCCGACTAGCGGGAGGGCCGATAGATACGCAGTATTTT. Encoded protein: CASSVRLAGGPIDTQYF.